This entry concerns a single T cell receptor beta chain. Its cognate antigen is unknown. Method: immunoSEQ multiplex PCR; TCRdb's copy keeps in-frame clones and lacks some. The data show 45,000 to 65,000 clones, roughly 61% seen once. The sample is drawn from a study of a mutant IDH1 vaccine in newly diagnosed glioma. The overall study: Previous care, which was radiotherapy, temozolomide, or both, most often involved both. Visit V13 took place at week 47, and visit V12 happened at week 35.

Stated time point: week 47, end of study. Every single dose of the vaccine, 300 ug of mutant IDH1 20-mer peptide, came with topical imiquimod. Each donor presented with a new WHO grade 3 or 4 astrocytoma that tested IDH1-mutant and showed ATRX loss. V was pared by 6 bases and J by 2 bases, with 14 bases between. The CDR3 loop spans 14 amino acids. In germline, CDR1 is LNHDA, CDR2 SQIVND (reference sequence). V usage is TRBV19 and J usage is TRBJ2-7; D is perhaps TRBD2 (6 bases). Specimen: peripheral blood mononuclear cells (PBMCs), collected from a glioma patient whose treatment included an IDH1 peptide vaccine. The source of this sequence is a man aged 40-50 years with glioma. Some clones in this sample may be carry-over from other donors' samples. The chain's CDR3 is CASSLGLAAYEQYF. CDR3 coding DNA: TGTGCCAGTAGCCTGGGACTGGCTGCCTACGAGCAGTACTTC.